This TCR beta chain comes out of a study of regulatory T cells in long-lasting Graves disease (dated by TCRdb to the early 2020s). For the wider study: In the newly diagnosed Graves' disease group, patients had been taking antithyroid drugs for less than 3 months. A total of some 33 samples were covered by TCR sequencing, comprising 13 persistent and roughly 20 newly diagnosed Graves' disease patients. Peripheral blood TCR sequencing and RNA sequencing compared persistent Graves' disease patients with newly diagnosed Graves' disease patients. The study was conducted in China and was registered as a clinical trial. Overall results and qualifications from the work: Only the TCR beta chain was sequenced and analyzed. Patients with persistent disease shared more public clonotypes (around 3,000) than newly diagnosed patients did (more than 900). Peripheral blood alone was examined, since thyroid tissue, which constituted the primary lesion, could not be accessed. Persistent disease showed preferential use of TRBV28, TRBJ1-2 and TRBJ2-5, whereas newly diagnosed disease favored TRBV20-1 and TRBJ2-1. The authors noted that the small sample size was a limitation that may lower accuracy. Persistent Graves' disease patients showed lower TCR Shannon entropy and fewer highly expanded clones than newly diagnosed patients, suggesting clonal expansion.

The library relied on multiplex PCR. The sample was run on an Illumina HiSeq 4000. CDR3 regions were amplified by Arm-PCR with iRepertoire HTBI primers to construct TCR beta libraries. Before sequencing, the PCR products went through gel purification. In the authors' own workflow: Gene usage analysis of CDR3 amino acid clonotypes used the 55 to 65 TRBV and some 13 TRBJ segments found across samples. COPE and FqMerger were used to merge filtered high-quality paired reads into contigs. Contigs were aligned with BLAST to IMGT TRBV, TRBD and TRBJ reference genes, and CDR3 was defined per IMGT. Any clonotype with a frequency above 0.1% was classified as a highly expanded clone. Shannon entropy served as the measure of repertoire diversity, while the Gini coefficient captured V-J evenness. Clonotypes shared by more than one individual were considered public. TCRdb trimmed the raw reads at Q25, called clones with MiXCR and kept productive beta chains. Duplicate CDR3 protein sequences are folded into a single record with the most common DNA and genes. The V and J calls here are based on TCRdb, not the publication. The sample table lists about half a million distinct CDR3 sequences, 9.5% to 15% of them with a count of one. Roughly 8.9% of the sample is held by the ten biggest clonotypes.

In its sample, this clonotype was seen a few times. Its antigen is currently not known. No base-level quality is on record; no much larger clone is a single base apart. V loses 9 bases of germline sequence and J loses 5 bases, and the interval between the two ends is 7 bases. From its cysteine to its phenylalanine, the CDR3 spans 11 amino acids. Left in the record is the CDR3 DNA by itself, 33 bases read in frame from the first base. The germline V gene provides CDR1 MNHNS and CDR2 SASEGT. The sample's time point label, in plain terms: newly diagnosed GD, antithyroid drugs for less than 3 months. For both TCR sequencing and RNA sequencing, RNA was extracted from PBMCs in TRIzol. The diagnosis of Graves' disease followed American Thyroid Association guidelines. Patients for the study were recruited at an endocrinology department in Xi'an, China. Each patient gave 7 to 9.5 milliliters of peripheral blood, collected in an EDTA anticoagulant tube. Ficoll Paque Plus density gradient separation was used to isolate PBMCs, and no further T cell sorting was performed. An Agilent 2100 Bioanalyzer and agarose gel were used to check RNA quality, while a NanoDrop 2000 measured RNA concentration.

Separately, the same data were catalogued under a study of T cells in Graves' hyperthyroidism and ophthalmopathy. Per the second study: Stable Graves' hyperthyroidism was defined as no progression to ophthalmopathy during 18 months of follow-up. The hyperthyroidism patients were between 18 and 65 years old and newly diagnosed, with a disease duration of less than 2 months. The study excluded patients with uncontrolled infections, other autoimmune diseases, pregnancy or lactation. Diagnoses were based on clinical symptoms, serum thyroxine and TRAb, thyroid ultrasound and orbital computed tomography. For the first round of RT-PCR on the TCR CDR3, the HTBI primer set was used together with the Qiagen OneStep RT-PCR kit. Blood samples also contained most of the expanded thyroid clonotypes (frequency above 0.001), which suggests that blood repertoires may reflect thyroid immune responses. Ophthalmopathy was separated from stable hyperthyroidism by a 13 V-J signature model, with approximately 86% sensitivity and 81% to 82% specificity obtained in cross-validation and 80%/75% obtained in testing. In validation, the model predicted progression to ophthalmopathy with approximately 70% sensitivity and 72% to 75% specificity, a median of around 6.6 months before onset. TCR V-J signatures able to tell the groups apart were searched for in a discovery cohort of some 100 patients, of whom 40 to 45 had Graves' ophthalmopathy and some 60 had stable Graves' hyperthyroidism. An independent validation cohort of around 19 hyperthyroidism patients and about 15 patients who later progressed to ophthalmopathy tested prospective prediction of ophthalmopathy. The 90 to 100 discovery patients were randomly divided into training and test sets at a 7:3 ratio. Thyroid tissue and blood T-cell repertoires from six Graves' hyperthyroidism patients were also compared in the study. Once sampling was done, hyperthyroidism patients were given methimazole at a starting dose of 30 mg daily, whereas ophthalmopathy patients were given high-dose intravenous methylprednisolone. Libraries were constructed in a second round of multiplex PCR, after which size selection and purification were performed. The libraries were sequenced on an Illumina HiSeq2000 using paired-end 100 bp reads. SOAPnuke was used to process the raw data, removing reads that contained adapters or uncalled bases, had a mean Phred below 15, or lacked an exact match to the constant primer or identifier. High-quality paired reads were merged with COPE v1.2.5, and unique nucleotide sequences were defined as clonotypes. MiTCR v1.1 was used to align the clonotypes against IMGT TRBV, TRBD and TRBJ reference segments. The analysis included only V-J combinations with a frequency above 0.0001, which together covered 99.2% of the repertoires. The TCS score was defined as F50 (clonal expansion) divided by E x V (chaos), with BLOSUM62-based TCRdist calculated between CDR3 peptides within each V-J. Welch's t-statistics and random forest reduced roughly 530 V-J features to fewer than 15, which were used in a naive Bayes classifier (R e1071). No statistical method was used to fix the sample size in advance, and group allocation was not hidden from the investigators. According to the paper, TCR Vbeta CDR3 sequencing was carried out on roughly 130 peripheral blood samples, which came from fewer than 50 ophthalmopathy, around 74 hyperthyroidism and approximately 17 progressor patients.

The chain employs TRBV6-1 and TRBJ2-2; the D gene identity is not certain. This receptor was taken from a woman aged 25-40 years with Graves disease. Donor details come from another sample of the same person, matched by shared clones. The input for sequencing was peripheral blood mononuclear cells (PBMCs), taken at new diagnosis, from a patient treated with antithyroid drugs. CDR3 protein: CASGVTGELFF. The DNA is TGTGCCAGTGGGGTTACCGGGGAGCTGTTTTTT.